Below, 17 T cell receptor beta chains from the same sample are listed, as sequenced in a study of early T cells in non-severe SARS-CoV-2 infection. In TCRdb, the 5' RACE reads were re-called with MiXCR into one record per CDR3 protein. The sample has tens of thousands of distinct CDR3 sequences; 9.5% to 15% are singletons. Sequencing was done on a sample of whole blood. The receptors here all came from an adult who was a healthcare worker with PCR-confirmed SARS-CoV-2 infection or an uninfected control (not recorded which).

A word on this clonotype: This may come from a read error, since a much larger clone is one base off. The CDR3 does not end in the conserved phenylalanine or tryptophan, so this is likely a read error. The J gene is TRBJ1-5, the V gene TRBV28; maybe TRBD1 (5 bases). This CDR3 is built from 15 residues. Germline V lookup: CDR1 MDHEN, CDR2 SYDVKM. The V and J ends lost 3 bases and 5 bases respectively, with 14 bases between them. The CDR3 sequence: CASSLGPYGDQPQHS. In nucleotides, the CDR3 is TGTGCCAGCAGTTTGGGGCCATACGGCGATCAGCCCCAGCATTCT.

CDR3 DNA: TGTGCCAGCAGCTTAGGGCACTTAAGCGGCTATGGCTACACCTTC. Its translation is CASSLGHLSGYGYTF. The V gene is TRBV7-9, the J gene TRBJ1-2; D unresolved. The CDR3 covers 15 residues. V gave up 1 base and J gave up 4 bases, with 13 bases separating them. CDR1 is SEHNR, CDR2 FQNEAQ, per germline (reference sequence).

At least ten counts were recorded for this clonotype. This chain joins TRBV25-1 and TRBJ1-5; no clear D. The CDR3 extends over 14 amino acids. Per the germline V gene, CDR1 is MGHDK and CDR2 is SYGVNS. V dropped 6 bases and J dropped 1 base, with 10 bases sitting between them. CDR3 in DNA: TGTGCCAGCAGCGAGGGCTGGAGCAATCAGCCCCAGCATTTT. Its translation is CASSEGWSNQPQHF.

This chain links TRBV5-1 with TRBJ1-4, with D hard to call. Trimming removed 0 bases from V and 0 bases from J, with 6 bases in between. CDR1 and CDR2 from the germline V gene are SGHRS and YFSETQ. CDR3 size: 15 residues. CDR3 amino acids: CASSLGQPTNEKLFF. The CDR3 coding sequence is TGCGCCAGCAGCTTGGGGCAGCCAACTAATGAAAAACTGTTTTTT. Looking up the rest from reference TRBV5-1 and TRBJ1-4 gives the full variable domain: KAGVTQTPRYLIKTRGQQVTLSCSPISGHRSVSWYQQTPGQGLQFLFEYFSETQRNKGNFPGRFSGRQFSNSRSEMNVSTLELGDSALYLCASSLGQPTNEKLFFGSGTQLSVL.

This clonotype was observed at least ten times. This sequence joins TRBV20-1 and TRBJ2-7, with 9 bases matching TRBD2. Trimming at V came to 0 bases and at J to 6 bases, leaving 3 bases not matched to a gene. CDR3 length equals 13 residues. Germline CDR1 reads DFQATT; CDR2 reads SNEGSKA (reference sequence). The CDR3 nucleotides are TGCAGTGCTAGAGATCTAGCGGGGCTCGAGCAGTACTTC. Translating gives CSARDLAGLEQYF.

Many counts were recorded for this clonotype. This sequence joins TRBV24-1 and TRBJ2-1, with a tentative D call TRBD2 (6 bases). The CDR3 length is 16 residues. Germline V gene lookup returns CDR1 KGHDR and CDR2 SFDVKD. Trimming cost V 3 bases and J 5 bases, with 16 bases left between them. The CDR3 DNA follows: TGTGCCACCAGTGATCTCGGGGGAGGCGGGAACAATGAGCAGTTCTTC. It is translated as CATSDLGGGGNNEQFF.

The rearrangement links TRBV28 to TRBJ2-7; possible D gene TRBD2, 6 bases. Trimming took off 2 bases at V and 5 bases at J, with 13 bases between the two ends. The germline V gene has CDR1 MDHEN and CDR2 SYDVKM. The CDR3 runs to 14 residues. The CDR3 region is CASSLHSSVDEQYF. The CDR3 nucleotides are TGTGCCAGCAGTTTACATTCTAGCGTCGACGAGCAGTACTTC.

This clonotype was detected ten times or more. The chain uses TRBV27 and TRBJ1-2, with 12 bases fitting TRBD1. V shed 9 bases, J shed 8 bases, and the junction held 4 bases outside the gene matches. The CDR3 totals 12 residues. Germline CDR1 and CDR2: MNHEY and SMNVEV (reference sequence). The CDR3 here is CASGTGGFGYTF. As DNA, the CDR3 is TGTGCCAGTGGGACAGGGGGCTTCGGCTACACCTTC.

This clonotype has at least ten counts. This sequence joins TRBV12-3 or TRBV12-4 and TRBJ2-5; D gene ambiguous. Between the trimmed V and J ends, which lost 0 bases and 0 bases, there was a span of 8 bases. The CDR3 runs to 15 residues. As DNA, the CDR3 is TGTGCCAGCAGTTTAGCGATTGATTACCAAGAGACCCAGTACTTC. This codes for CASSLAIDYQETQYF.

The table lists this clonotype with many counts. The V gene is TRBV20-1, the J gene TRBJ2-1; 8 bases agree with TRBD2. J lost 1 base, V lost 2 bases, and 1 base had no gene match. There are 14 residues in the CDR3. The germline CDR1 and CDR2 sequences are DFQATT and SNEGSKA (reference sequence). CDR3 bases: TGCAGTGCTAGACAGCGGGGGTCCTACAATGAGCAGTTCTTC. Its translation is CSARQRGSYNEQFF.

Many counts were recorded for this clonotype. V usage is TRBV5-1 and J usage is TRBJ2-7; 7 bases align to TRBD1. Per the germline V gene, CDR1 is SGHRS and CDR2 is YFSETQ. This CDR3 contains 15 residues. V lost 4 bases, J lost 0 bases, and 7 bases stayed unmatched. In nucleotides, the CDR3 is TGCGCCAGCAGCCAAGGGGGCGCATACTCCTACGAGCAGTACTTC. It is translated as CASSQGGAYSYEQYF.

The chain recombines TRBV6-6 with TRBJ2-5, with 7 bases that match TRBD2. Germline loops: CDR1 MNHNY, CDR2 SVGAGI (reference sequence). V was clipped by 7 bases and J by 4 bases; unmatched bases: 12. The CDR3 runs to 15 residues. The CDR3 region has the DNA TGTGCCAGCACTTTACAGGCGGGAGCGGGAGAGACCCAGTACTTC. Protein product: CASTLQAGAGETQYF.

This clonotype was seen at least ten times. This sequence joins TRBV12-3 or TRBV12-4 and TRBJ2-7; TRBD1 might be the D (6 bases). This CDR3 has 15 residues. V lost 5 bases and J lost 0, with 14 bases in between. CDR3 protein: CASSAGTRSSYEQYF. CDR3 bases: TGTGCCAGCAGTGCCGGGACACGGAGCTCCTACGAGCAGTACTTC.

This clonotype was detected many times. The rearrangement uses TRBV29-1 and TRBJ2-5, with D maybe TRBD1 (6 bases). The CDR3 sequence is 13 residues long. V lost 3 bases to trimming and J lost 2 bases, with 10 bases between them. CDR1 SQVTM and CDR2 ANQGSEA come from the germline V gene. CDR3 region: CSVERGYQETQYF. The CDR3 nucleotides are TGCAGCGTTGAGAGGGGGTATCAAGAGACCCAGTACTTC. The full variable domain, with the rest looked up from reference TRBV29-1 and TRBJ2-5, is SAVISQKPSRDICQRGTSLTIQCQVDSQVTMMFWYRQQPGQSLTLIATANQGSEATYESGFVIDKFPISRPNLTFSTLTVSNMSPEDSSIYLCSVERGYQETQYFGPGTRLLVL.

In DNA, the CDR3 is TGTGCCAGCAGCTTAGGTGGGGCAGGTGGGACAGATACGCAGTATTTT. This sequence encodes CASSLGGAGGTDTQYF. V usage is TRBV7-9 and J usage is TRBJ2-3, with D perhaps matching TRBD1 (5 bases). Per germline, CDR1 SEHNR and CDR2 FQNEAQ (reference sequence). V dropped 1 base and J dropped 3 bases, with 14 bases sitting between them. The CDR3 spans 16 residues.

The chain is built from TRBV29-1 and TRBJ2-2; D gene ambiguous. The CDR3 is 12 residues long. CDR1 and CDR2 from the germline V gene are SQVTM and ANQGSEA. V was clipped by 6 bases and J by 4 bases, with 9 bases between them. This CDR3 is CSVQGSTGELFF. For the CDR3, the DNA is TGCAGCGTCCAAGGTAGCACCGGGGAGCTGTTTTTT.

This clonotype was detected a few times. The rearrangement joins TRBV29-1 to TRBJ2-1, with TRBD2 identical over 7 bases. V lost 6 bases, J lost 0 bases, and 2 bases stayed unmatched. CDR3 size: 13 residues. CDR1 and CDR2 (germline): SQVTM, ANQGSEA. CDR3 sequence: CSVRTSSYNEQFF. CDR3 DNA: TGCAGCGTAAGGACTAGCTCCTACAATGAGCAGTTCTTC.